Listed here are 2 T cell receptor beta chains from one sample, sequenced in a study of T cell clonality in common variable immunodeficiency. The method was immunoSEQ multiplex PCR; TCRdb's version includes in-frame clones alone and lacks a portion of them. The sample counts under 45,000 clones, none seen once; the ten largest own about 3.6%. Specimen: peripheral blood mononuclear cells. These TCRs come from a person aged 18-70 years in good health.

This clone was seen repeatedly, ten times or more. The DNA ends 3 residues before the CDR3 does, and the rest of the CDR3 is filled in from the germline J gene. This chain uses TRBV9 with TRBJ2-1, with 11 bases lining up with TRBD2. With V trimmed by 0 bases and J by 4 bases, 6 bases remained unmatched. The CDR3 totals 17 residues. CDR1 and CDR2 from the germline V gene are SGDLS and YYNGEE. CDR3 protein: CASSVGRGTSGYNEQFF. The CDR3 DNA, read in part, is TGTGCCAGCAGCGTAGGAAGGGGGACTAGCGGTTACAATGAG.

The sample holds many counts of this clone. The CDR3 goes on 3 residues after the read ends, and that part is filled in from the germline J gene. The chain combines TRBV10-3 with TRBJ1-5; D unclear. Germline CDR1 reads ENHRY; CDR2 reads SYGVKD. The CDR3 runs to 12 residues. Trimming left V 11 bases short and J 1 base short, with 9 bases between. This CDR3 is CAAKSSNQPQHF. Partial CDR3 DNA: TGTGCCGCCAAGAGCAGCAATCAGCCC.